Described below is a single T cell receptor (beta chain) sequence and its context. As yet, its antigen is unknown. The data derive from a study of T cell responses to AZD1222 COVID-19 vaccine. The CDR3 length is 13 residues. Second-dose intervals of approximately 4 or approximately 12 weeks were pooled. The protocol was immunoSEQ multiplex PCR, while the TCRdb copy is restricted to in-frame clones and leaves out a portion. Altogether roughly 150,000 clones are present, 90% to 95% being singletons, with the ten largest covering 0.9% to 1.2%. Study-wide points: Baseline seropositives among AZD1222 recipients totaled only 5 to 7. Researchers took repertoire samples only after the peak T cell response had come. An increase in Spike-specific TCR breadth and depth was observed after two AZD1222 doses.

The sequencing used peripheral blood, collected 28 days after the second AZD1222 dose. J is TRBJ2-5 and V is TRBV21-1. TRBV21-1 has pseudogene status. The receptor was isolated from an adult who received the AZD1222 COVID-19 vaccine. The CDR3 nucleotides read TGTGCCAGCAGCTTCAGGGACCGAGAGACCCAGTACTTC. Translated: CASSFRDRETQYF.